This T cell receptor (beta chain) was recorded in a study of beta chain features in type 1 diabetes. Turning to the study itself: The patients were much like the healthy donors in age, gender and cell yields. General study findings and limits: A potential PCR bias toward shorter templates would be equal in patient and control samples. TCRB CDR3s from Type 1 diabetes patients were moderately but significantly shorter in all four CD4+ subsets.

The germline CDR1 and CDR2 sequences are SGDLS and YYNGEE. There are 16 residues in the CDR3. Trimming cost V 3 bases and J 5 bases; bases outside gene matches: 8. Only a few counts were recorded for this clone. Its antigen is unknown. Sequenced material consisted of expressed TCRB transcripts (all of the isolated RNA was reverse transcribed). Sequencing was performed with immunoSEQ multiplex PCR; in TCRdb, only in-frame clones are kept and a portion is missing. Of around 160,000 clones in the sample, around 8.6% were seen once. The sequence was obtained from a woman aged 18-29 years with type 1 diabetes. What was sequenced was central memory CD4+ T cells from blood. J is TRBJ2-1 and V is TRBV9; 10 bases align to TRBD2. The DNA for the CDR3 is TGTGCCAGCAGCGCCGGTACTAGCGGGGCGAACAATGAGCAGTTCTTC. Amino acid sequence: CASSAGTSGANNEQFF.